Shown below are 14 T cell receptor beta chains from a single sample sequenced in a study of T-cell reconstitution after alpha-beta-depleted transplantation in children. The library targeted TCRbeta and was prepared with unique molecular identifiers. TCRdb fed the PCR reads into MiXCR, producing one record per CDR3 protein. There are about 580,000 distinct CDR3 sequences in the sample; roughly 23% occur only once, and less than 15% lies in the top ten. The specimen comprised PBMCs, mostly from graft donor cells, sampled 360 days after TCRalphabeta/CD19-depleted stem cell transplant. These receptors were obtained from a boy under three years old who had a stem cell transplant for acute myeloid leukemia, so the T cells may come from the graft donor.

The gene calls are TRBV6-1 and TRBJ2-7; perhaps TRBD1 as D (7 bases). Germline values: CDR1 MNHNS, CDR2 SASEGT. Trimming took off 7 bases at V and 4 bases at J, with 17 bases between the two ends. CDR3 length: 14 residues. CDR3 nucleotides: TGTGCCAGCAACGGAGGGGGCGCCGGTTACGAGCAGTACTTC. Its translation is CASNGGGAGYEQYF.

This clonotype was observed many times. This chain's CDR3 is CASSLIGPQHF. Here the CDR3 DNA reads TGTGCCAGCAGTTTAATAGGGCCCCAGCATTTT. The chain links TRBV12-3 or TRBV12-4 to TRBJ1-5; D is unresolved. The ends were cut back, 2 bases at V and 9 bases at J, with 5 bases in the middle. This CDR3 spans 11 amino acids.

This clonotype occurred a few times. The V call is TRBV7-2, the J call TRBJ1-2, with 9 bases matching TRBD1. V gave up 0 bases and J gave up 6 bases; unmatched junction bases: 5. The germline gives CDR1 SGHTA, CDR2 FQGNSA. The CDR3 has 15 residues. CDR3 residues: CASSLAGQGRDGYTF. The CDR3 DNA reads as TGTGCCAGCAGCTTAGCGGGACAGGGTAGGGATGGCTACACCTTC.

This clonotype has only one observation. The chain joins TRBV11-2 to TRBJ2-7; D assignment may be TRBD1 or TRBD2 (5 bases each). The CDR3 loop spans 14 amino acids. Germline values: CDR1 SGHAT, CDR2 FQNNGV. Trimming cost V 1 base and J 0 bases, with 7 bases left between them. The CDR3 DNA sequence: TGTGCCAGCAGCTTAGGTGGGACCTCCTACGAGCAGTACGTC. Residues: CASSLGGTSYEQYV.

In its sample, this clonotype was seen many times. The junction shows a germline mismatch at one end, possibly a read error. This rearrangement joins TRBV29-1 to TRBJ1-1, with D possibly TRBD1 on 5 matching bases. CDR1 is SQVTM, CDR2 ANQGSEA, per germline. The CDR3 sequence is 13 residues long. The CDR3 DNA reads TGCAGCGTTACAGGAAGGGTGAACACCGAAGCTTTCTTT. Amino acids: CSVTGRVNTEAFF.

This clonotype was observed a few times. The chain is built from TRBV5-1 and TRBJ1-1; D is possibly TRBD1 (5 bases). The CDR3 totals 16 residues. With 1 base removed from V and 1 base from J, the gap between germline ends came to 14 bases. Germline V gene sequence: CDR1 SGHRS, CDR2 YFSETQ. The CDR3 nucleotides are TGCGCCAGCAGCTTGATTCCAGGGAGCAAGAACACTGAAGCTTTCTTT. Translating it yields CASSLIPGSKNTEAFF.

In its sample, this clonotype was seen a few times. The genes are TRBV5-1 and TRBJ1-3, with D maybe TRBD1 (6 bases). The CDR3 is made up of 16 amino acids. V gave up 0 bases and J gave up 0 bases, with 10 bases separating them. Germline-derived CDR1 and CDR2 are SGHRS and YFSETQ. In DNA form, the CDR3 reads TGCGCCAGCAGCTTGGCCACAGGGACCTCTGGAAACACCATATATTTT. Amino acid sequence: CASSLATGTSGNTIYF. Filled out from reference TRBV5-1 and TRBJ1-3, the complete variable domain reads KAGVTQTPRYLIKTRGQQVTLSCSPISGHRSVSWYQQTPGQGLQFLFEYFSETQRNKGNFPGRFSGRQFSNSRSEMNVSTLELGDSALYLCASSLATGTSGNTIYFGEGSWLTVV.

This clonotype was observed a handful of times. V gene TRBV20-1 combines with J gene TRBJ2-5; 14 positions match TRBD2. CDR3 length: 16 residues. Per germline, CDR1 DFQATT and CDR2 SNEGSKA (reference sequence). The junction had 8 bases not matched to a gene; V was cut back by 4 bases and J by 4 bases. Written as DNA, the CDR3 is TGCAGTGCTACTCGACTAGCGGGGGGGACGGGAGAGACCCAGTACTTC. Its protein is CSATRLAGGTGETQYF.

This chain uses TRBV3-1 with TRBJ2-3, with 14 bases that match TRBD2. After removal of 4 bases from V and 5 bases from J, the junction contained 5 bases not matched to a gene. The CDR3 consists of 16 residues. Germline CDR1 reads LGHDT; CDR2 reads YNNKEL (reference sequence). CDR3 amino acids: CASSRRTSGGIDTQYF. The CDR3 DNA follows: TGTGCCAGCAGCCGTCGGACTAGCGGGGGGATAGATACGCAGTATTTT.

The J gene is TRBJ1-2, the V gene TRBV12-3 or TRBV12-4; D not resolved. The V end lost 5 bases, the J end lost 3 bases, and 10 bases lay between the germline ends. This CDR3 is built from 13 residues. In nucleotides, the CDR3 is TGTGCCAGCAGTCGCGACACCCACTATGGCTACACCTTC. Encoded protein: CASSRDTHYGYTF.

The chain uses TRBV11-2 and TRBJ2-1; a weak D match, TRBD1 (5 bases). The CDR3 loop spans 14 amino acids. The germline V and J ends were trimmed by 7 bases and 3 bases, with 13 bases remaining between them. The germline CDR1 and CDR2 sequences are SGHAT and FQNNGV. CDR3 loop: CASNLQTVYNEQFF. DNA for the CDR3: TGTGCCAGCAACCTTCAGACAGTCTACAATGAGCAGTTCTTC.

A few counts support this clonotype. CDR3 protein: CASLTRNTGELFF. The CDR3 DNA sequence: TGTGCCAGCCTCACGAGGAACACCGGGGAGCTGTTTTTT. This chain uses TRBV12-3 or TRBV12-4 with TRBJ2-2; no clear D gene. The CDR3 runs to 13 residues. V gave up 8 bases and J gave up 1 base, with 8 bases separating them.

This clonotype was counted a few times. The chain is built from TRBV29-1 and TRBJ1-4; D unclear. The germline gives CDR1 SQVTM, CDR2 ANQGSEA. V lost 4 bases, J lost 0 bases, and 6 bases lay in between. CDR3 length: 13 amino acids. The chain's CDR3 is CSVASTTNEKLFF. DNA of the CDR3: TGCAGCGTTGCGTCTACAACTAATGAAAAACTGTTTTTT.

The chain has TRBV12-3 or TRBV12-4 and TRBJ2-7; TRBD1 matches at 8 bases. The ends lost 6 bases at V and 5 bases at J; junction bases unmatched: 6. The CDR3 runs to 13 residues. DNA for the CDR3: TGTGCCAGCAGCTTCCAGGACAGGGACGAGCAGTACTTC. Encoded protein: CASSFQDRDEQYF.